This TCR beta chain is from a study of blood T cells in healthy people across ages (dated by TCRdb to between 2015 and 2016). Study-wide context: In model experiments, roughly one uniquely barcoded TCR beta cDNA molecule per two T cells was captured by template switching. For two donors (one aged 18 to 30 and one aged 80 or older), the study analyzed two additional independent replicas of 1 million unique cDNA reads from the same blood draw. Donors were grouped into four age groups: young (average approximately 16 years), middle-aged (about 40), aged (roughly 67) and long-lived (approximately 75). The study measured age-related changes in TCR beta repertoire diversity using deep sequencing normalized with unique cDNA molecular identifiers. To avoid experimental bias, donors of different ages were randomly spread across the sequencing lanes.

Study-wide findings and limitations: The CMV infection status of donors was not known, potentially confounding age-related changes in expanded clonotypes. There was a strong correlation between observed TCR beta diversity and the percentage of naive T cells measured by flow cytometry. Compared with the aged group, more naive CD4+ T cells, fewer expanded clones and increased TCR diversity were shown by the long-lived group, suggesting age selection. Observed TCR beta diversity per million T cells fell roughly linearly with age, and a significant reduction was already apparent by age around 40. Estimates of total diversity from one million sequenced T cells were regarded as lower bounds and underestimates. Conclusive comparison of naive and antigen-experienced compartments was prevented by the profiling of bulk unsorted PBMCs.

Donors were under 40 systemically healthy Caucasian individuals from Russia aged roughly 6 to 90 years. Each donor gave ten milliliters of peripheral blood, drawn into EDTA-treated Vacutainer tubes. Ficoll-Paque density-gradient centrifugation was used to isolate PBMCs, with at least 7 million per sample. Total RNA was extracted from PBMCs with Trizol reagent, with at least 6 micrograms obtained per sample. For every donor, an aliquot of PBMCs went through flow cytometry to measure the percentages of naive CD45RAhigh/CD27high T cells. The germline ends are 3 bases apart after V is trimmed by 3 bases and J by 0 bases. The CDR3, cysteine through phenylalanine, is 13 amino acids long. Solely the CDR3 DNA is kept, with 39 bases framed from the first base. CDR1 and CDR2 (DFQATT, SNEGSKA) derive from the germline V gene (reference sequence). Library generation was performed with 5' RACE. The instrument was an Illumina HiSeq 2500. A second PCR of 7 to 11 cycles was run with a J-beta primer mix and a sample-barcoded 5' primer. A template-switch 5' adaptor carrying 12 random nucleotides introduced a unique molecular identifier onto each TCR beta cDNA molecule. Each sample yielded at least 2.5 million CDR3-containing paired-end reads. First-strand cDNA synthesis was performed from all RNA using the Mint cDNA synthesis kit, with priming by a TRBC-specific oligonucleotide. Following uracil-DNA glycosylase treatment, all cDNA underwent a first 18-cycle PCR with the universal primers M1SS and BC2_uni_R. In the authors' own workflow: For normalization, 1 million high-quality reads were randomly selected from each sample, with every read carrying a distinct molecular identifier. Instead of being binned into consensus sequences, reads with shared molecular identifiers were discarded. MiTCR, run with a Q25 quality threshold and the strictest error-elimination algorithm, handled CDR3 identification, clonotype clustering and error correction. Lower-bound total TCR beta diversity was estimated with a nonparametric unseen species model using Euler transformation. TCRdb handled the public reads itself, with Q25 trimming in fastp and clone calling in MiXCR, and kept productive beta chains. Rows merge per CDR3 protein into single entries with the most common DNA and genes. The V and J calls follow TCRdb's processing rather than the paper's. A total of some 1,500,000 distinct CDR3 sequences appear in this sample, roughly 43% of them only once. In total, the top ten clones hold more than 4% of the sample.

Note on this clonotype: The clone's antigen remains unknown. No much larger clone is present one base from it, and per-base qualities are unavailable.

This receptor was identified in a woman under 30 in good health. The V and J segments used are TRBV20-1 and TRBJ1-6; the D gene cannot be named for sure. The sequenced sample was blood. The nucleotides read TGCAGTGCTAGCGACTCCTATAATTCACCCCTCCACTTT. This translates into CSASDSYNSPLHF.